These T cell receptor beta chains were read from a single sample in a study of CD8 T cells in Susac syndrome. Via MiXCR, TCRdb re-called the immunoSEQ multiplex PCR reads, giving one row per CDR3 protein. The sample yields 150,000 to 200,000 distinct CDR3 sequences, about 96% seen once. Material for sequencing was CD4+ T cells from PBMCs. The source of these receptors is a human donor with Susac syndrome. Both conserved end residues are part of each CDR3. The D gene is left open where the match is weak. Not all rows give a size; the values are once, few, many and, for expanded clones, a class.

clone_size j_call cdr3_length v_call d_call cdr3_aa cdr3_nt
- TRBJ1-6 12 TRBV4-1 - CASSTPGGILHF TGCGCCAGCAGCACACCCGGTGGGATCCTCCACTTT
- TRBJ2-1 14 TRBV5-1 - CASRDGAFNNEQFF TGCGCCAGCCGCGACGGAGCCTTCAACAATGAGCAGTTCTTC
- TRBJ2-7 14 TRBV7-9 TRBD2 CASAGLTSSYEQYF TGTGCCAGTGCGGGACTAACGAGCTCCTACGAGCAGTACTTC
- TRBJ2-5 14 TRBV11-3 - CASSLGLGKETQYF TGTGCCAGCAGCTTAGGCCTGGGAAAAGAGACCCAGTACTTC
- TRBJ2-7 12 TRBV27 TRBD1 CASSSGGNEQYF TGTGCCAGCAGTTCAGGGGGCAACGAGCAGTACTTC
- TRBJ2-2 15 TRBV20-1 TRBD2 CSARASGGNTGELFF TGCAGTGCTAGAGCCAGCGGGGGGAACACCGGGGAGCTGTTTTTT
- TRBJ1-2 14 TRBV20-1 - CSATEGGNDYGYTF TGCAGTGCAACGGAGGGGGGGAATGACTATGGCTACACCTTC
- TRBJ2-7 13 TRBV2 TRBD2 CASSSRESSEQYF TGTGCCAGCTCCTCGCGGGAGAGTAGCGAGCAGTACTTC
- TRBJ1-4 14 TRBV7-9 - CASSSYGDGEKLFF TGTGCCAGCAGCTCCTACGGGGACGGGGAAAAACTGTTTTTT
- TRBJ1-2 12 TRBV7-2 - CASRRTNYGYTF TGTGCCAGCAGAAGAACTAACTATGGCTACACCTTC
- TRBJ1-1 13 TRBV10-3 TRBD1 CAASGQTNTEAFF TGTGCCGCCTCGGGACAGACGAACACTGAAGCTTTCTTT
- TRBJ1-5 17 TRBV24-1 TRBD1 CATSESGQGGGGQPQHF TGTGCCACCAGTGAGTCGGGACAGGGAGGAGGTGGCCAGCCCCAGCATTTT
- TRBJ2-7 13 TRBV7-9 - CASSWGGSYEQYF TGTGCCAGCAGCTGGGGTGGATCCTACGAGCAGTACTTC
- TRBJ2-3 11 TRBV7-3 - CVTAVPDTQYF TGTGTCACCGCGGTTCCAGATACGCAGTATTTT
- TRBJ2-5 15 TRBV20-1 TRBD2 CSASRDSGTVETQYF TGCAGTGCTAGCCGGGATAGCGGGACGGTAGAGACCCAGTACTTC
- TRBJ2-5 14 TRBV29-1 - CSVEREWGIETQYF TGCAGCGTTGAGAGGGAGTGGGGGATTGAGACCCAGTACTTC
- TRBJ2-5 14 TRBV12-3/TRBV12-4 - CASSLSGVSETQYF TGTGCCAGCAGCCTCAGCGGTGTCTCGGAGACCCAGTACTTC
- TRBJ2-7 13 TRBV5-4 TRBD2 CASSLAGGTQQYF TGTGCCAGCAGCTTGGCGGGGGGAACCCAGCAGTACTTC
- TRBJ1-5 15 TRBV4-2 - CASSQVWDVDQPQHF TGTGCCAGCAGCCAGGTGTGGGACGTAGATCAGCCCCAGCATTTT
- TRBJ2-5 15 TRBV7-2 - CASSYTGPPQETQYF TGTGCCAGCAGCTACACGGGACCTCCACAAGAGACCCAGTACTTC
- TRBJ1-6 12 TRBV7-9 - CASSLADSPLHF TGTGCCAGCAGCTTAGCGGACAGCCCGCTCCACTTT
- TRBJ2-5 16 TRBV5-1 TRBD1 CASSFMSGGGSGTQYF TGCGCCAGCAGCTTTATGTCAGGGGGCGGCAGTGGGACCCAGTACTTC
- TRBJ2-5 14 TRBV7-8 - CASSLPGGRGTQYF TGTGCCAGCAGCCTCCCGGGGGGCCGGGGGACCCAGTACTTC
- TRBJ2-5 17 TRBV4-2 - CASSQAGSGWSFETQYF TGTGCCAGCAGCCAAGCCGGGAGCGGGTGGTCCTTTGAGACCCAGTACTTC
- TRBJ2-2 14 TRBV9 - CASSVFDSTGELFF TGTGCCAGCAGCGTATTCGACAGCACCGGGGAGCTGTTTTTT
- TRBJ2-3 13 TRBV11-2 - CASHWGTTDTQYF TGTGCCAGCCATTGGGGGACGACAGATACGCAGTATTTT
- TRBJ2-1 17 TRBV6-2/TRBV6-3 TRBD2 CASSDPSGGRPYNEQFF TGTGCCAGCAGTGACCCGAGCGGGGGGCGACCCTACAATGAGCAGTTCTTC
- TRBJ1-1 14 TRBV6-2/TRBV6-3 - CASSYLTLETEAFF TGTGCCAGCAGTTACCTCACACTCGAGACTGAAGCTTTCTTT
- TRBJ2-3 14 TRBV4-1 - CASRDRDPLGPQYF TGCGCCAGCAGGGACCGGGACCCCCTCGGCCCGCAGTATTTT
- TRBJ2-1 15 TRBV25-1 - CASTPGHGSYNEQFF TGTGCCAGCACCCCGGGACACGGGTCCTACAATGAGCAGTTCTTC
- TRBJ1-4 13 TRBV23-1 - CASKTAANEKLFF TGCGCCAGCAAGACGGCAGCTAATGAAAAACTGTTTTTT
once TRBJ2-7 14 TRBV18 - CASSPPAGPGEQYF TGTGCCAGCTCACCACCCGCAGGCCCGGGGGAGCAGTACTTC
- TRBJ1-2 15 TRBV7-9 - CASSRMGGASKGYTF TGTGCCAGCAGCCGCATGGGAGGGGCAAGTAAAGGCTACACCTTC
- TRBJ1-4 14 TRBV7-6 - CASSPRRGEEKLFF TGTGCCAGCAGCCCCCGGCGGGGCGAGGAAAAACTGTTTTTT
once TRBJ1-2 15 TRBV12-3/TRBV12-4 - CASSSRRGTTRGYTF TGTGCCAGCAGTTCCCGGAGGGGTACGACAAGGGGCTACACCTTC
- TRBJ1-1 14 TRBV9 - CASSVGGGSTEAFF TGTGCCAGCAGCGTAGGGGGGGGTTCGACTGAAGCTTTCTTT
- TRBJ2-1 15 TRBV4-3 - CASSQDGGDSGEQFF TGCGCCAGCAGCCAAGACGGCGGGGATAGTGGTGAGCAGTTCTTC
- TRBJ2-7 16 TRBV18 TRBD2 CASSPSLAGAWNEQYF TGTGCCAGCTCACCCTCTCTAGCGGGAGCTTGGAACGAGCAGTACTTC
- TRBJ2-1 15 TRBV2 TRBD2 CAREKLGTNPNEQFF TGTGCCAGGGAGAAGCTCGGGACTAATCCCAATGAGCAGTTCTTC
once TRBJ1-1 15 TRBV4-1 - CASSQRDMGLVEAFF TGCGCCAGCAGCCAGAGGGACATGGGCCTTGTTGAAGCTTTCTTT
- TRBJ2-1 13 TRBV11-2 - CASSLESGAEQFF TGTGCCAGCAGCTTAGAATCGGGTGCAGAGCAGTTCTTC
- TRBJ1-5 12 TRBV12-3/TRBV12-4 - CASRGLSQPQHF TGTGCCAGCAGAGGTTTGAGTCAGCCCCAGCATTTT
- TRBJ2-1 13 TRBV10-3 TRBD2 CAIRREGRSEQFF TGTGCCATCAGGCGGGAGGGCCGTTCTGAGCAGTTCTTC
- TRBJ2-7 14 TRBV28 - CASSSRDTTYEQYF TGTGCCAGCAGTTCCCGAGACACCACCTACGAGCAGTACTTC
- TRBJ2-7 15 TRBV11-2 - CASSSSRGRDYEQYF TGTGCCAGCAGCTCCTCCCGGGGGCGTGACTACGAGCAGTACTTC
- TRBJ2-1 11 TRBV3-1 - CASSQDNEQFF TGTGCCAGCAGCCAAGACAATGAGCAGTTCTTC
- TRBJ1-2 14 TRBV28 TRBD1 CASSSGQGLYGYTF TGTGCCAGCAGTAGCGGACAGGGCTTGTATGGCTACACCTTC
- TRBJ1-2 14 TRBV4-3 - CASSQAWTVGGYTF TGCGCCAGCAGCCAAGCGTGGACAGTCGGCGGCTACACCTTC
- TRBJ1-1 14 TRBV20-1 TRBD1 CSARGETGETEAFF TGCAGTGCTAGGGGGGAGACAGGGGAAACTGAAGCTTTCTTT
- TRBJ2-1 14 TRBV7-9 TRBD2 CASSFMTSAGEQFF TGTGCCAGCAGCTTCATGACTAGCGCGGGTGAGCAGTTCTTC
- TRBJ1-1 10 TRBV29-1 TRBD1 CSAGTGQAFF TGCAGCGCTGGGACAGGGCAAGCTTTCTTT